This T cell receptor beta chain derives from a study of shared clonotypes between healthy human individuals. This clone was picked up one time. Clones were read by immunoSEQ multiplex PCR, and TCRdb kept only the in-frame ones, dropping some. Seen here are 2 million to 2.5 million clones, approximately 95% observed once, and the top ten hold around 0.4%. CDR3 length equals 15 residues. CDR1 is MDHEN, CDR2 SYDVKM, per germline. V was clipped by 6 bases and J by 0 bases, with 12 bases between them. The gene calls are TRBV28 and TRBJ2-1, with unresolved D. The source of this sequence is a man aged 18 to 30 in good health. Some clones in this sample may be carry-over from other donors' samples. The sequencing input was naive CD4+ T cells from PBMCs. Subset described: CD45RA+ positively selected. Here the CDR3 DNA reads TGTGCCAGCAGGACCCGGAGTAACTCCTACAATGAGCAGTTCTTC. Amino acids: CASRTRSNSYNEQFF.